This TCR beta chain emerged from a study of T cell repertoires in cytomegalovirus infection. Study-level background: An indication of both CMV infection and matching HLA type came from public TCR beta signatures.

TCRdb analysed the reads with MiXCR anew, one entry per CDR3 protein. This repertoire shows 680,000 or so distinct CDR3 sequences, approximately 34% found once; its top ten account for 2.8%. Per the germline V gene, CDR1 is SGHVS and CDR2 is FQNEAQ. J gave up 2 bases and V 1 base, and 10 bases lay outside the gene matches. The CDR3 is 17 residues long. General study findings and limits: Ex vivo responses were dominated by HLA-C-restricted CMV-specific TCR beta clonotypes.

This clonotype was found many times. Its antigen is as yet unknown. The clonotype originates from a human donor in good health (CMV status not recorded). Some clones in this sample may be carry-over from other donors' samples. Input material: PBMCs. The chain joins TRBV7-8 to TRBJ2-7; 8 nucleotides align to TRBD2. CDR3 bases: TGTGCCAGCAGCTTAGGTAGGGCTAGCGGGCCCCCCTACGAGCAGTACTTC. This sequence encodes CASSLGRASGPPYEQYF.